This passage covers 30 T cell receptor beta chains from one sample sequenced in a study of blood T cell repertoires in COVID-19. The repertoire was sequenced with immunoSEQ multiplex PCR; TCRdb's copy has only in-frame clones and lacks some. Seen here are just under 95,000 clones, over 70% observed once, and the top ten hold approximately 8.7%. The sequenced sample was peripheral blood. These receptor sequences come from a man aged 45-60 years who had recovered from COVID-19.

Regarding this clone: The junction departs from germline at one end; a sequencing error may be responsible. The CDR3 loop reads CASSLPGTALVNF. The CDR3 DNA sequence: TGTGCCAGCTCACTGCCCGGGACAGCCCTAGTGAACTTC. This chain links TRBV18 with TRBJ2-7; 7 nucleotides match TRBD1. This CDR3 comprises 13 residues. The germline V gene encodes CDR1 KGHSH and CDR2 LQKENI.

This chain uses TRBV5-4 with TRBJ2-7; 9 bases map to TRBD1. The V and J ends lost 0 bases and 12 bases, in that order; junction bases with no gene match: 7. Germline assignment: CDR1 SGHNT and CDR2 YYREEE (reference sequence). This CDR3 comprises 13 residues. The CDR3 loop reads CASSLDRQGVWYF. The CDR3 bases are TGTGCCAGCAGCTTGGATCGACAGGGGGTATGGTACTTC.

The chain combines TRBV9 with TRBJ2-2, with 7 bases matching TRBD1. With V trimmed by 3 bases and J by 5 bases, 19 bases remained unmatched. The length of the CDR3 is 19 residues. The germline V gene has CDR1 SGDLS and CDR2 YYNGEE. DNA of the CDR3: TGTGCCAGCAGCGCCCTCCCCCCAGGGACAGCGCTAGGGACCGGGGAGCTGTTTTTT. This sequence encodes CASSALPPGTALGTGELFF.

This chain links TRBV27 with TRBJ1-6; TRBD1 matches at 9 bases. V gave up 2 bases and J gave up 9 bases; unmatched junction bases: 5. The germline V gene encodes CDR1 MNHEY and CDR2 SMNVEV (reference sequence). This CDR3 has 15 amino acids. The CDR3 reads CASSLGTGNSSPLHF. The CDR3 bases are TGTGCCAGCAGTTTAGGGACAGGGAATAGTTCACCCCTCCACTTT.

The gene calls are TRBV18 and TRBJ1-2; D is undetermined. V gave up 2 bases and J gave up 1 base, with 20 bases separating them. The CDR3 covers 18 residues. In germline, CDR1 is KGHSH, CDR2 LQKENI. Written as DNA, the CDR3 is TGTGCCAGCTCACCAAATCGCGGCAGAAAACAATTTAACTATGGCTACACCTTC. It translates to CASSPNRGRKQFNYGYTF.

J is TRBJ2-7 and V is TRBV19; 11 bases fit TRBD2. This CDR3 is built from 17 residues. Germline V gene lookup returns CDR1 LNHDA and CDR2 SQIVND (reference sequence). The V and J ends lost 2 bases and 3 bases, in that order; junction bases with no gene match: 9. The CDR3 reads CASSIYGTGLAGYEQYF. The CDR3, as DNA: TGTGCCAGTAGTATATATGGCACCGGACTAGCGGGCTACGAGCAGTACTTC.

The table lists this clone with a few counts. The chain links TRBV6-1 to TRBJ2-3, with 8 bases identical to TRBD2. Germline assignment: CDR1 MNHNS and CDR2 SASEGT. The V gene end was trimmed by 2 bases and the J gene end by 0 bases; junction bases not matched to a gene: 1. This CDR3 region has 15 residues. The CDR3 is CASSELAGSTDTQYF. The CDR3 bases are TGTGCCAGCAGTGAACTAGCGGGTAGCACAGATACGCAGTATTTT.

J is TRBJ2-3 and V is TRBV27, with 11 bases matching TRBD2. This CDR3 is built from 15 residues. Germline trimming cut 2 bases from V and 4 bases from J; bases unmatched to any gene: 2. Germline V gene sequence: CDR1 MNHEY, CDR2 SMNVEV (reference sequence). The CDR3 DNA follows: TGTGCCAGCAGTTTAACTAGCGGGAGATCAGATACGCAGTATTTT. Its protein is CASSLTSGRSDTQYF.

This clone has a handful of counts. The rearrangement links TRBV6-4 to TRBJ1-1; the D is unclear. Germline lookup yields CDR1 MRHNA and CDR2 SNTAGT. Deletions cut 4 bases from V and 5 bases from J, with 11 bases between. The CDR3 consists of 13 residues. CDR3 in DNA: TGTGCCAGCAGTGTCGAGTCGGGGACTGAAGCTTTCTTT. Its protein product is CASSVESGTEAFF.

V is TRBV30 and J is TRBJ1-6; 8 bases are a match to TRBD1. Germline CDR1 GTSNPN, CDR2 SVGIG (reference sequence). The ends lost 1 base at V and 9 bases at J; junction bases unmatched: 11. The CDR3 is 16 amino acids. The CDR3 protein is CAWSDEPRQGRSPLHF. The CDR3 DNA reads TGTGCCTGGAGTGATGAGCCGAGACAGGGGCGTTCACCCCTCCACTTT.

This clone was seen just once. The rearrangement uses TRBV28 and TRBJ1-1; D is undetermined. The CDR3 loop spans 12 amino acids. Trimming removed 2 bases at V and 4 bases at J, with 5 bases between. Germline V CDR1 and CDR2: MDHEN, SYDVKM. Written as DNA, the CDR3 is TGTGCCAGCAGTTTAATTCTCACTGAAGCTTTCTTT. It codes for CASSLILTEAFF.

This clone was seen once. The gene calls are TRBV7-9 and TRBJ1-1; weak D call: TRBD1 (6 bases). The CDR3 is 16 amino acids. V gave up 3 bases and J gave up 4 bases, with 18 bases separating them. The V gene's germline CDR1 is SEHNR and CDR2 FQNEAQ (reference sequence). The CDR3 sequence: CASSFFGGAESTEAFF. DNA of the CDR3: TGTGCCAGCAGCTTTTTTGGGGGGGCTGAGAGCACTGAAGCTTTCTTT.

The chain links TRBV7-9 to TRBJ2-7, with unresolved D. With 5 bases removed from V and 4 bases from J, the gap between germline ends came to 12 bases. This CDR3 comprises 13 residues. Germline assignment: CDR1 SEHNR and CDR2 FQNEAQ (reference sequence). The CDR3 is CASSDPLTYEQYF. The CDR3 nucleotides read TGTGCCAGCAGCGATCCATTAACATACGAGCAGTACTTC.

V and J are TRBV5-4 and TRBJ1-2, with 12 bases aligning to TRBD1. The CDR3 sequence is 14 residues long. From germline, CDR1 is SGHNT and CDR2 YYREEE (reference sequence). V was clipped by 4 bases and J by 8 bases; unmatched bases: 6. The CDR3 region has the DNA TGTGCCAGCAGCCAGGGACAGGGGGCAAGGGGCTACACCTTC. The encoded protein is CASSQGQGARGYTF.

This chain connects TRBV4-2 to TRBJ1-5, with D possibly matching TRBD1 (5 bases). CDR1 and CDR2 from the germline V gene are LGHNA and YNFKEQ. This CDR3 region has 16 residues. V was cut by 0 bases and J by 7 bases, with 16 bases left in between. DNA for the CDR3: TGTGCCAGCAGCCAAGAAGCCAGGGAAGCAGGGCAGCCCCAGCATTTT. Protein product: CASSQEAREAGQPQHF.

The sample holds one count of this clone. This chain uses TRBV19 with TRBJ2-3; 7 nucleotides agree with TRBD1. The CDR3 runs to 15 residues. With 4 bases clipped from V and 2 bases from J, the junction kept 6 bases outside the gene matches. Germline V gene sequence: CDR1 LNHDA, CDR2 SQIVND (reference sequence). The CDR3: CASSNPGQSTDTQYF. CDR3 DNA sequence: TGTGCCAGTAGTAACCCGGGACAGTCCACAGATACGCAGTATTTT.

The table lists this clone with many counts. The J gene is TRBJ2-1, the V gene TRBV27; TRBD1 matches at 8 bases. J gave up 5 bases and V 8 bases, and 8 bases lay outside the gene matches. CDR3 length: 14 residues. CDR1 is MNHEY, CDR2 SMNVEV, per germline (reference sequence). The CDR3 DNA follows: TGTGCCAGCGGACGACAGGGGATAAACAATGAGCAGTTCTTC. Protein product: CASGRQGINNEQFF.

This chain joins TRBV15 and TRBJ2-1; 8 bases align to TRBD2. CDR1 is LNHNV and CDR2 is YYDKDF in the germline V gene (reference sequence). With V trimmed by 3 bases and J by 4 bases, 8 bases remained unmatched. The CDR3 sequence is 16 residues long. The CDR3 bases are TGTGCCACCAGCAGTCTCACTAGCGGTTCGTACAATGAGCAGTTCTTC. Translated, it gives CATSSLTSGSYNEQFF.

The rearrangement uses TRBV7-8 and TRBJ2-3; 8 nucleotides align to TRBD1. Trimming at V came to 5 bases and at J to 2 bases, leaving 3 bases not matched to a gene. Germline CDR1 is SGHVS and CDR2 is FQNEAQ. CDR3 length: 14 residues. The CDR3 protein is CASSPGQVTDTQYF. Written as DNA, the CDR3 is TGTGCCAGCAGCCCGGGACAGGTCACAGATACGCAGTATTTT.

The V and J genes are TRBV23-1 and TRBJ2-7; possibly TRBD2 for D (5 bases). TRBV23-1 is an ORF, and what it does is uncertain. V was cut by 4 bases and J by 6 bases, with 16 bases left in between. The CDR3 runs to 14 residues. CDR3 protein: CASSPRGRRCEQYF. The CDR3, as DNA: TGCGCCAGCAGTCCAAGAGGCAGGAGGTGCGAGCAGTACTTC.

The chain couples TRBV19 to TRBJ2-3; TRBD2 agrees at 7 bases. Germline assignment: CDR1 LNHDA and CDR2 SQIVND (reference sequence). The CDR3 spans 14 residues. After removal of 7 bases from V and 4 bases from J, the junction contained 8 bases not matched to a gene. The CDR3 nucleotides are TGTGCCAGTACCCCTCGTCGGGAGGCAGATACGCAGTATTTT. Translating gives CASTPRREADTQYF.

The chain is built from TRBV18 and TRBJ1-1; 7 bases line up with TRBD1. Germline V gives CDR1 KGHSH, CDR2 LQKENI. J lost 0 bases, V lost 3 bases, and 7 bases had no gene match. The CDR3 spans 16 residues. CDR3 amino acids: CASSPSPQGVNTEAFF. The CDR3 bases are TGTGCCAGCTCACCTAGTCCCCAGGGGGTGAACACTGAAGCTTTCTTT. The full variable domain, in which reference TRBV18 and TRBJ1-1 provide the parts outside the CDR3, is NAGVMQNPRHLVRRRGQEARLRCSPMKGHSHVYWYRQLPEEGLKFMVYLQKENIIDESGMPKERFSAEFPKEGPSILRIQQVVRGDSAAYFCASSPSPQGVNTEAFFGQGTRLTVV.

The J gene is TRBJ1-4, the V gene TRBV2, with unresolved D. Per the germline V gene, CDR1 is SNHLY and CDR2 is FYNNEI. V shed 9 bases and J shed 2 bases, with 7 bases lying between them. This CDR3 contains 12 residues. The CDR3 DNA reads as TGTGCCAGTCGGAGGACTAATGAAAAACTGTTTTTT. Protein: CASRRTNEKLFF.

The V and J genes are TRBV2 and TRBJ2-2; D might be TRBD1 (5 bases). Per the germline V gene, CDR1 is SNHLY and CDR2 is FYNNEI. V gave up 1 base and J gave up 2 bases, with 14 bases separating them. This CDR3 spans 17 amino acids. CDR3 nucleotides: TGTGCCAGCAGTGAAGTGGGCAGGGCGTTAAACACCGGGGAGCTGTTTTTT. The encoded protein is CASSEVGRALNTGELFF.

This clone showed up just once. The V gene is TRBV15, the J gene TRBJ2-3; TRBD2 aligns across 7 bases. This CDR3 is 16 amino acids long. From germline, CDR1 is LNHNV and CDR2 YYDKDF (reference sequence). With V trimmed by 1 base and J by 1 base, 5 bases remained unmatched. CDR3 DNA sequence: TGTGCCACCAGCAGAGGATGGACTAGTGGCACAGATACGCAGTATTTT. The encoded protein is CATSRGWTSGTDTQYF. The complete variable domain, with remaining parts taken from reference TRBV15 and TRBJ2-3, reads DAMVIQNPRYQVTQFGKPVTLSCSQTLNHNVMYWYQQKSSQAPKLLFHYYDKDFNNEADTPDNFQSRRPNTSFCFLDIRSPGLGDTAMYLCATSRGWTSGTDTQYFGPGTRLTVL.

The chain recombines TRBV18 with TRBJ1-1; D is unresolved. CDR1 is KGHSH and CDR2 is LQKENI in the germline V gene. The CDR3 has 12 residues. Trimming took off 6 bases at V and 8 bases at J, with 13 bases between the two ends. CDR3 sequence (DNA): TGTGCCAGCTCCTTAGCTGTCTCAGAAGCTTTCTTT. It codes for CASSLAVSEAFF.

This chain connects TRBV7-2 to TRBJ1-1; the D gene is possibly TRBD1 (5 bases). CDR3 length equals 15 residues. The ends were cut back, 6 bases at V and 4 bases at J, with 18 bases in the middle. The germline CDR1 and CDR2 sequences are SGHTA and FQGNSA. As DNA, the CDR3 is TGTGCCAGCAGGGATAGAGCGGGGAGGGGCACTGAAGCTTTCTTT. It translates to CASRDRAGRGTEAFF.

The chain employs TRBV29-1 and TRBJ1-2; the D gene is possibly TRBD1 (5 bases). CDR1 and CDR2 (germline): SQVTM, ANQGSEA. The CDR3 spans 14 residues. Trimming left V 7 bases short and J 2 bases short, with 17 bases between. The CDR3 sequence: CSASLREGNYGYTF. The CDR3 bases are TGCAGCGCGTCCCTCAGGGAGGGAAACTATGGCTACACCTTC.

The gene calls are TRBV4-1 and TRBJ2-1, with D maybe TRBD1 (6 bases). V lost 3 bases and J lost 0, with 12 bases in between. The CDR3 is 16 amino acids. Germline V gives CDR1 MGHRA, CDR2 YSYEKL. CDR3 sequence: CASSQTGTSSYNEQFF. Here the CDR3 DNA reads TGCGCCAGCAGCCAGACAGGAACTAGCTCCTACAATGAGCAGTTCTTC.

This rearrangement joins TRBV7-8 to TRBJ2-7, with a weak D call TRBD2 (7 bases). V gave up 1 base and J gave up 12 bases, with 16 bases separating them. CDR1 SGHVS and CDR2 FQNEAQ come from the germline V gene. There are 13 residues in the CDR3. The CDR3 sequence: CASSLVREGEGYF. CDR3 coding DNA: TGTGCCAGCAGCTTAGTTAGGGAGGGGGAAGGGTACTTC.